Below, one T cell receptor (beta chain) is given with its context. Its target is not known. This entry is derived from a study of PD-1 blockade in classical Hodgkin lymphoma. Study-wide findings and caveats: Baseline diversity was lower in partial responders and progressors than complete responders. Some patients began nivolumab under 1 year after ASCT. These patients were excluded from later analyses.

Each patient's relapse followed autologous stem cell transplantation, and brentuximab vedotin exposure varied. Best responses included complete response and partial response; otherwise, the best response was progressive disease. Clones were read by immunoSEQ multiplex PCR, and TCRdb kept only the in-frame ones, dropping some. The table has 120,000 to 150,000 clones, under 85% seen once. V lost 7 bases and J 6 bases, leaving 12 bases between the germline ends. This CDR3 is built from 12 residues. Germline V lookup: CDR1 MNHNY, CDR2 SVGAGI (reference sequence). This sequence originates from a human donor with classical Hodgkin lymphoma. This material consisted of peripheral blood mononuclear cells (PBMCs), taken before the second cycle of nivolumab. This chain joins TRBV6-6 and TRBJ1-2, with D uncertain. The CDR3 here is CASTQDRNGYTF. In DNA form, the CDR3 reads TGTGCCAGCACCCAGGACCGTAATGGCTACACCTTC.